This TCR beta chain emerged from a study of blood T cell repertoires in COVID-19. In the study overall: PBMCs, B-cell-depleted T cells, or T cells provided the cDNA or gDNA that made up the material.

Trimming took 1 base from V and 4 from J, leaving 6 bases between them. This CDR3 is 12 amino acids long. Germline V gene lookup returns CDR1 SGHRS and CDR2 YFSETQ. Repertoires were generated with immunoSEQ multiplex PCR, while TCRdb's copy carries only in-frame clones and drops some. The repertoire includes around 170,000 clones, 83% of them detected once, and 1.5% to 1.7% sits in the top ten. This clone came up once. V is TRBV5-1 and J is TRBJ2-7; D not resolved. The receptor comes from a human donor in a cohort sampled during active COVID-19. The sample was peripheral blood. The CDR3 nucleotides are TGCGCCAGCAGCTTGCCCGCGTACGAGCAGTACTTC. Translating it yields CASSLPAYEQYF.